The next 11 T cell receptor beta chains were all read from a single sample in a study of cytomegalovirus exposure and HLA in healthy donors. The study ran its PCR with 60 Vbeta and 13 Jbeta primers. Assay used: immunoSEQ multiplex PCR; TCRdb lists only in-frame clones, some missing. The sample has a few hundred thousand clones; nearly 95% are singletons. Material for sequencing was PBMCs. The receptors derive from a girl aged 2 to 9 in good health and CMV-seronegative.

This clone appeared a few times. J is TRBJ2-1 and V is TRBV30, with D tentatively TRBD2 (6 bases). V dropped 0 bases and J dropped 8 bases, with 11 bases sitting between them. CDR3 length equals 13 residues. Germline V gene lookup returns CDR1 GTSNPN and CDR2 SVGIG (reference sequence). The CDR3 loop reads CAWSVLAFHEQFF. The CDR3 DNA reads TGTGCCTGGAGTGTACTAGCTTTCCATGAGCAGTTCTTC.

The chain links TRBV5-4 to TRBJ2-7; 8 nucleotides align to TRBD2. The germline gives CDR1 SGHNT, CDR2 YYREEE (reference sequence). V lost 4 bases to trimming and J lost 4 bases; unmatched junction nucleotides: 10. The CDR3 consists of 15 residues. The CDR3 sequence: CASSLGSGGPYEQYF. The CDR3 nucleotides are TGTGCCAGCAGCCTAGGGAGCGGGGGTCCGTACGAGCAGTACTTC.

This clone was seen once. The chain recombines TRBV9 with TRBJ2-3; 7 bases map to TRBD2. This CDR3 region has 13 residues. Germline V CDR1 and CDR2: SGDLS, YYNGEE. Germline trimming cut 0 bases from V and 12 bases from J; bases unmatched to any gene: 7. The DNA of the CDR3 is TGTGCCAGCAGCGTAGCCTCTAGCGGAAGACAGTATTTT. It yields the protein CASSVASSGRQYF.

Here the CDR3 reads CASSLGTSGNPFSPNGQFF. The CDR3 DNA reads as TGTGCCAGCAGCTTGGGGACTAGCGGGAACCCCTTCTCTCCTAACGGGCAGTTCTTC. V gene TRBV5-4 combines with J gene TRBJ2-1; 12 nucleotides line up with TRBD2. The CDR3 spans 19 residues. Losses at the gene ends were 0 bases for V and 12 bases for J; bases not matched to a gene: 19. Germline values: CDR1 SGHNT, CDR2 YYREEE (reference sequence).

This chain connects TRBV10-3 to TRBJ2-1, with D possibly matching TRBD2 (6 bases). Germline CDR1 ENHRY, CDR2 SYGVKD. Trimming stripped 1 base from V and 6 bases from J, with 10 bases between. The CDR3 is 14 amino acids. CDR3 sequence (DNA): TGTGCCATCAGTGAGTACAGCGGGCTCAATGAGCAGTTCTTC. Translating it yields CAISEYSGLNEQFF.

The rearrangement links TRBV11-2 to TRBJ2-2; 13 positions agree with TRBD2. The V and J ends lost 6 bases and 6 bases, in that order; junction bases with no gene match: 10. This CDR3 spans 17 amino acids. The V gene's germline CDR1 is SGHAT and CDR2 FQNNGV. CDR3 in DNA: TGTGCCAGCAGGCGCACTGGACTAGCGGGAGAGGCCGGGGAGCTGTTTTTT. It translates to CASRRTGLAGEAGELFF.

The chain employs TRBV19 and TRBJ1-1; a weak D match, TRBD1 (6 bases). Trimming left V 7 bases short and J 0 bases short, with 12 bases between. The CDR3 length is 14 residues. The germline V gene encodes CDR1 LNHDA and CDR2 SQIVND (reference sequence). This chain's CDR3 is CASNKGHVNTEAFF. As DNA, the CDR3 is TGTGCCAGTAACAAGGGACACGTGAACACTGAAGCTTTCTTT. The whole variable domain, remainder taken from reference TRBV19 and TRBJ1-1, is DGGITQSPKYLFRKEGQNVTLSCEQNLNHDAMYWYRQDPGQGLRLIYYSQIVNDFQKGDIAEGYSVSREKKESFPLTVTSAQKNPTAFYLCASNKGHVNTEAFFGQGTRLTVV.

This sequence joins TRBV28 and TRBJ1-4, with D hard to call. V was clipped by 6 bases and J by 4 bases, with 12 bases between them. Germline-derived CDR1 and CDR2 are MDHEN and SYDVKM. The CDR3 is made up of 14 amino acids. CDR3 residues: CASSPLRSNEKLFF. CDR3 nucleotide sequence: TGTGCCAGCAGCCCCCTCAGAAGTAATGAAAAACTGTTTTTT.

The V gene is TRBV5-8, the J gene TRBJ1-4; D ambiguous. CDR1 is SGHTS and CDR2 is YDEGEE in the germline V gene. The CDR3 has 14 residues. V lost 2 bases to trimming and J lost 8 bases, with 13 bases between them. DNA for the CDR3: TGTGCCAGCAGCTTCGGGAACACGTTCGAAAAACTGTTTTTT. This translates into CASSFGNTFEKLFF.

CDR3 nucleotide sequence: TGTGCTAGTGGTTTCTCCCAGGGACTAGCGGGAGGGCCCCACGAGCAGTACTTC. This sequence encodes CASGFSQGLAGGPHEQYF. The chain uses TRBV12-5 and TRBJ2-7, with 16 bases aligning to TRBD2. Losses at the gene ends were 3 bases for V and 5 bases for J; bases not matched to a gene: 10. This CDR3 is built from 18 residues. Germline V gene lookup returns CDR1 LGHNT and CDR2 FRNRAP.

As regards this clone: Other nucleotide sequences from this sample produce the same CDR3. The rearrangement joins TRBV18 to TRBJ2-3; possible D gene TRBD2, 6 bases. The CDR3 totals 14 residues. V lost 4 bases, J lost 0 bases, and 8 bases lay in between. Germline V gives CDR1 KGHSH, CDR2 LQKENI. CDR3 in DNA: TGTGCCAGCTCACGGAGCGGGAGCACAGATACGCAGTATTTT. Translation: CASSRSGSTDTQYF.